What follows are 19 T cell receptor beta chains derived from one specimen sequenced in a study of early T cells in non-severe SARS-CoV-2 infection. A single record per CDR3 protein comes from TCRdb applying MiXCR to the 5' RACE reads. The data hold about 42,000 distinct CDR3 sequences, with approximately 7.1% observed a single time. The specimen was whole blood. These receptors came from an adult who was a healthcare worker with PCR-confirmed SARS-CoV-2 infection or an uninfected control (not recorded which).

This clonotype was seen more than once but under ten times. V gene TRBV2 combines with J gene TRBJ2-5; tentatively, D is TRBD2 (5 bases). CDR1 and CDR2 from the germline V gene are SNHLY and FYNNEI. V shed 5 bases and J shed 0 bases, with 13 bases lying between them. CDR3 length: 15 amino acids. CDR3 DNA sequence: TGTGCCAGCAGTCTGAGGGTGGGGTACCAAGAGACCCAGTACTTC. Its translation is CASSLRVGYQETQYF.

There are a few counts of this clonotype. V usage is TRBV6-2 or TRBV6-3 and J usage is TRBJ1-5; 7 bases line up with TRBD1. V shed 6 bases, J shed 6 bases, and the junction held 5 bases outside the gene matches. Germline CDR1 MNHEY, CDR2 SVGEGT. CDR3 length: 13 residues. CDR3 in amino acids: CASSDREVQPQHF. The CDR3 coding sequence is TGTGCCAGCAGCGACAGGGAGGTTCAGCCCCAGCATTTT.

There are many counts of this clonotype. The V call is TRBV29-1, the J call TRBJ1-1; 9 positions match TRBD1. CDR1 and CDR2 (germline): SQVTM, ANQGSEA. V trimming: 3 bases; J trimming: 2 bases; junction bases outside the gene matches: 1. This CDR3 contains 13 residues. The CDR3 DNA follows: TGCAGCGTTGAGACAGGGGGAAACACTGAAGCTTTCTTT. Its translation: CSVETGGNTEAFF.

The chain is built from TRBV16 and TRBJ2-7; the D is unclear. Per the germline V gene, CDR1 is KGHSY and CDR2 is FQNENV. V was cut by 3 bases and J by 4 bases, with 13 bases left in between. This CDR3 comprises 14 residues. The CDR3, as DNA: TGTGCCAGCAGCCAGACACAAAGATCTTACGAGCAGTACTTC. It codes for CASSQTQRSYEQYF.

This clonotype was recorded many times. This chain links TRBV20-1 with TRBJ2-5; either TRBD1 or TRBD2 may supply D (5 bases each). V dropped 1 base and J dropped 4 bases, with 19 bases sitting between them. The CDR3 spans 16 residues. Looked up from germline, CDR1 is DFQATT and CDR2 is SNEGSKA (reference sequence). CDR3 in amino acids: CSARGPGPRIRETQYF. In DNA, the CDR3 is TGCAGTGCTAGAGGCCCGGGGCCGCGGATTAGAGAGACCCAGTACTTC.

This clonotype was found a few times. This chain's CDR3 is CASSPQGGTGNTIYF. CDR3 DNA sequence: TGTGCCAGCAGTCCTCAGGGGGGGACTGGAAACACCATATATTTT. The chain joins TRBV6-5 to TRBJ1-3; TRBD1 agrees at 7 bases. The germline V gene encodes CDR1 MNHEY and CDR2 SVGAGI. V lost 5 bases and J lost 2; bases outside the gene matches: 6. The CDR3 runs to 15 residues.

Only a few counts were recorded for this clonotype. V is TRBV20-1 and J is TRBJ1-2; 8 bases fit TRBD1. V was pared by 3 bases and J by 12 bases, with 3 bases of the junction left unmatched. This CDR3 contains 10 residues. Germline lookup yields CDR1 DFQATT and CDR2 SNEGSKA (reference sequence). This CDR3 is CSASDRGNTF. The CDR3 nucleotides read TGCAGTGCTAGTGACAGGGGAAACACCTTC.

At least ten counts were recorded for this clonotype. The chain employs TRBV6-2 or TRBV6-3 and TRBJ2-6; TRBD1 matches at 8 bases. The CDR3 totals 17 residues. Trimming at V came to 7 bases and at J to 2 bases, leaving 10 bases not matched to a gene. Germline CDR1 is MNHEY and CDR2 is SVGEGT. This CDR3 is CASIYRDRNAGANVLTF. The CDR3, as DNA: TGTGCCAGCATCTACAGGGACAGGAATGCTGGGGCCAACGTCCTGACTTTC.

In this sample, this clonotype turned up a few times. CDR3 bases: TGTGCCAGCAGCTTAGAGGTCGGGTATAATTCACCCCTCCACTTT. It translates to CASSLEVGYNSPLHF. The chain has TRBV7-6 and TRBJ1-6; D is uncertain. This CDR3 has 15 residues. The germline gives CDR1 SGHVS, CDR2 FNYEAQ. Trimming cost V 1 base and J 4 bases, with 8 bases left between them.

This clonotype came up many times. The gene calls are TRBV7-9 and TRBJ1-2; D gene ambiguous. V gave up 5 bases and J gave up 1 base, with 14 bases separating them. The CDR3 has 15 amino acids. The V gene's germline CDR1 is SEHNR and CDR2 FQNEAQ (reference sequence). CDR3 loop: CASSPGGLFNYGYTF. The CDR3 bases are TGTGCCAGCAGCCCGGGAGGCCTATTTAACTATGGCTACACCTTC.

This clonotype was recorded many times. The chain recombines TRBV7-2 with TRBJ2-1; 11 nucleotides line up with TRBD2. The V gene end was trimmed by 2 bases and the J gene end by 4 bases; junction bases not matched to a gene: 4. This CDR3 spans 16 amino acids. Per germline, CDR1 SGHTA and CDR2 FQGNSA. The CDR3 loop reads CASSLTGTSGYNEQFF. The CDR3 nucleotides are TGTGCCAGCAGCTTAACCGGGACTAGCGGTTACAATGAGCAGTTCTTC.

This clonotype was seen only a few times. J is TRBJ2-7 and V is TRBV27; no firm D call. Germline loops: CDR1 MNHEY, CDR2 SMNVEV (reference sequence). Trimming left V 2 bases short and J 0 bases short, with 8 bases between. The CDR3 spans 14 residues. The CDR3 bases are TGTGCCAGCAGTTTAGGCAGGTACTCCTACGAGCAGTACTTC. Its translation is CASSLGRYSYEQYF.

This clonotype was seen a handful of times. The chain uses TRBV2 and TRBJ1-5; D unclear. CDR1 SNHLY and CDR2 FYNNEI come from the germline V gene. The CDR3 length is 12 residues. V was shortened by 5 bases and J by 9 bases, with 11 bases between the two germline ends. This CDR3 is CASSPTNWPQHF. The CDR3 DNA reads TGTGCCAGCAGTCCCACGAATTGGCCCCAGCATTTT.

This clonotype has a count of ten or more. The junction departs from germline at one end; a sequencing error may be responsible. The V call is TRBV7-7, the J call TRBJ2-5; D gene ambiguous. Per germline, CDR1 SSHAT and CDR2 FNYEAQ (reference sequence). The CDR3 has 13 residues. The DNA of the CDR3 is TGTGCTAGCAGCTCCCGGCTCCCCGAGACCCAGTACTTC. This translates into CASSSRLPETQYF.

This clonotype appeared many times. V gene TRBV28 combines with J gene TRBJ2-2; the D gene is possibly TRBD1 (5 bases). V was shortened by 3 bases and J by 2 bases, with 10 bases between the two germline ends. Germline V gives CDR1 MDHEN, CDR2 SYDVKM. The length of the CDR3 is 15 residues. In DNA, the CDR3 is TGTGCCAGCAGTTTTGTAACAGGCAACACCGGGGAGCTGTTTTTT. This translates into CASSFVTGNTGELFF.

There are a few counts of this clonotype. The V gene is TRBV12-3 or TRBV12-4, the J gene TRBJ2-1; 8 nucleotides agree with TRBD1. After removal of 3 bases from V and 6 bases from J, the junction contained 4 bases not matched to a gene. The CDR3 is 14 residues long. The CDR3 nucleotides are TGTGCCAGCAGTTTGGACACAGGGGGCAATGAGCAGTTCTTC. It codes for CASSLDTGGNEQFF.

This clonotype was picked up a small number of times. The J gene is TRBJ2-1, the V gene TRBV7-9; D could derive from TRBD1 or TRBD2 (5 bases each). The CDR3 length is 15 residues. Germline V gives CDR1 SEHNR, CDR2 FQNEAQ (reference sequence). With 5 bases removed from V and 7 bases from J, the gap between germline ends came to 18 bases. CDR3 nucleotide sequence: TGTGCCAGCAGCCGCCCCGATTGGGGGAAAAATGAGCAGTTCTTC. Translation gives CASSRPDWGKNEQFF.

This clonotype was detected a few times. This sequence joins TRBV7-6 and TRBJ1-1; D unresolved. V shed 2 bases and J shed 6 bases, with 10 bases lying between them. CDR1 is SGHVS, CDR2 FNYEAQ, per germline. The CDR3 length is 13 residues. For the CDR3, the DNA is TGTGCCAGCAGCTTAATACTTGGTGCTGAAGCTTTCTTT. Translation: CASSLILGAEAFF.

This clonotype came up many times. This chain uses TRBV7-9 with TRBJ2-7, with D uncertain. Trimming took off 4 bases at V and 7 bases at J, with 8 bases between the two ends. This CDR3 region has 11 residues. Germline CDR1 is SEHNR and CDR2 is FQNEAQ (reference sequence). CDR3 sequence (DNA): TGTGCCAGCAGCTCCCCCAGAGAGCAGTACTTC. It yields the protein CASSSPREQYF.